This T cell receptor beta chain was documented in a study of shared clonotypes between healthy human individuals. V lost 4 bases and J 3 bases, leaving 12 bases between the germline ends. Looked up from germline, CDR1 is SGHNT and CDR2 is YYREEE (reference sequence). CDR3 length equals 14 residues. TCRdb's table, derived via immunoSEQ multiplex PCR, lists solely in-frame clones and lacks some. The repertoire has approximately 620,000 clones, 95% to 98% of them found once; the top ten carry about 0.06%. This chain uses TRBV5-4 with TRBJ2-3; D unclear. The receptor was derived from a woman between 25 and 40 years old in good health. The sample taken for sequencing was naive CD4+ T cells sorted from blood. The subset is: CD45RA+ positively selected. As DNA, the CDR3 is TGTGCCAGCAGCCCCCCCGCCAGAACAGATACGCAGTATTTT. Protein product: CASSPPARTDTQYF.